This T cell receptor beta chain was sequenced for a study of T-cell reconstitution after alpha-beta-depleted transplantation in children. Overall study findings and caveats: T-cell counts and diversity at one year following transplant were attributed mainly to newly produced T cells. The origin of alpha-beta T cells about two months after transplant was reportedly several hundred expanded graft clones. The origin of high day-60 TCRbeta diversity in some patients lay in surviving recipient T cells and thymic progenitors.

The CDR3 loop spans 13 amino acids. The germline V and J ends were trimmed by 5 bases and 2 bases, with 10 bases remaining between them. The germline gives CDR1 DFQATT, CDR2 SNEGSKA (reference sequence). Preparation of the TCRbeta library involved a method that used unique molecular identifiers. Each CDR3 protein is one row after TCRdb ran MiXCR on the PCR reads. The top ten clones hold under 6% of a sample with about 830,000 distinct CDR3 sequences, approximately 15% of them seen once. This clonotype has only a few counts. Its matching antigen is unknown. The rearrangement links TRBV20-1 to TRBJ2-1; D remains ambiguous. The clonotype originates from a male patient aged 10 to 17 who had a stem cell transplant for acute lymphoblastic leukemia, so the T cells may come from the graft donor. The sample in question was PBMCs, mostly from graft donor cells, obtained 360 days after TCRalphabeta/CD19-depleted stem cell transplant. This CDR3 reads CSAHRRTYNEQFF. CDR3 sequence (DNA): TGCAGTGCTCATAGACGGACCTACAATGAGCAGTTCTTC.